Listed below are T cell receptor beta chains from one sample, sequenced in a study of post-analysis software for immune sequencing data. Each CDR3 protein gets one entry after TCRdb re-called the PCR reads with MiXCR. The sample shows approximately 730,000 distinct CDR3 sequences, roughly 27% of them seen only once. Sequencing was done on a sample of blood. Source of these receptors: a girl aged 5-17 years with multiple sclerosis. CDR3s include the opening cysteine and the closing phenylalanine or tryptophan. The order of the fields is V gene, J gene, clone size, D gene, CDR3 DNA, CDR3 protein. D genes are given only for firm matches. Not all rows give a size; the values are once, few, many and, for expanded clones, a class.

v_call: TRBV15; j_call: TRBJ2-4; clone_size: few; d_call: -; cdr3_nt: TGTGCCACCAGCAGAGATAGTTGGGTGGCCAAAAACATTCAGTACTTC; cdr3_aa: CATSRDSWVAKNIQYF
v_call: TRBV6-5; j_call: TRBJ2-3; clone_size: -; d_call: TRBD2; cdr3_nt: TGTGCCAGCAGTTACTCGATAGCGGGAACCACAGATACGCAGTATTTT; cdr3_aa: CASSYSIAGTTDTQYF
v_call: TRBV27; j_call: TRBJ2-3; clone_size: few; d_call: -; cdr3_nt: TGTGCCAGCAGTTTATCGCAGGTCTCCACAGATACGCAGTATTTT; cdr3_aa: CASSLSQVSTDTQYF
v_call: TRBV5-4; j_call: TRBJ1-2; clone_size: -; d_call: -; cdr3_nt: TGTGCCAGCAGCTTGGATGCTGGCTATGGCTACACCTTC; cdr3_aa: CASSLDAGYGYTF
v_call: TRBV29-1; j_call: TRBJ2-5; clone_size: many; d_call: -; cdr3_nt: TGCAGCGCCCCGAACGCAGGCGAGACCCAGTACTTC; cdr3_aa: CSAPNAGETQYF
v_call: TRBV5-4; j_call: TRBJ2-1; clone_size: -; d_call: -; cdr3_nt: TGTGCCAGCAGCTGCCCGGCAGGGGGGAATGAGCAGTTCTTC; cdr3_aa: CASSCPAGGNEQFF
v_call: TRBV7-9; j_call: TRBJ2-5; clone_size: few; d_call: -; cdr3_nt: TGTGCCAGCAGCTTAGCCCCCGGCAGGGGCCAGTTCCGGGAGACCCAGTACTTC; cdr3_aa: CASSLAPGRGQFRETQYF
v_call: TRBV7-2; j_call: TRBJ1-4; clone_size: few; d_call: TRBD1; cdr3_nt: TGTGCCAGCAGCTGGAGCGGGACAGCTGAAAAACTGTTTTTT; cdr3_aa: CASSWSGTAEKLFF
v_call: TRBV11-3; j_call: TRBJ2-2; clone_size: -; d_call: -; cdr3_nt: TGTGCCAGCAGCCAGACATCTTCCGGGGAGCTGTTTTTT; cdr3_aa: CASSQTSSGELFF
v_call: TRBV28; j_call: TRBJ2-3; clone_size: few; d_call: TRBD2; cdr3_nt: TGTGCCAGCAGTTTATCTAGCGGGGTGAGCACAGATACGCAGTATTTT; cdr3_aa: CASSLSSGVSTDTQYF
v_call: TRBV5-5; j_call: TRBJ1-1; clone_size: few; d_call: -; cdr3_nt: TGTGCCAGCAGCTTGAGAGGGGCGGCTACTGAAGCTTTCTTT; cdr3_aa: CASSLRGAATEAFF
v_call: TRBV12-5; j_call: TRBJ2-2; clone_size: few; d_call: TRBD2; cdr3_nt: TGTGCTAGTGGTTGGGGGACTAGCGGGAGAGGGACCGGGGAGCTGTTTTTT; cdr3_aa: CASGWGTSGRGTGELFF
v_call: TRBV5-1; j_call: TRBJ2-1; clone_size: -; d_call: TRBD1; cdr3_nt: TGCGCCAGCAGACTTACAGGGGACGGGTACAATGAGCAGTTCTTC; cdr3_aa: CASRLTGDGYNEQFF
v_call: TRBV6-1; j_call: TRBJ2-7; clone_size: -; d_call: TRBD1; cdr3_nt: TGTGCCAGCGGTGAAAGGGGTCAGGGGGCGAACAACGAGCAGTACTTC; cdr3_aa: CASGERGQGANNEQYF
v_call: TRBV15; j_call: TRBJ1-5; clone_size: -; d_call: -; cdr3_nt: TGTGTCACCAGCAGAGGGGGGATGTCGGGCAATCAGCCCCAGCATTTT; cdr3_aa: CVTSRGGMSGNQPQHF
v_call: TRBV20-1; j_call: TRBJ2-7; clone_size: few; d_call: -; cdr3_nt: TGCAGTGCACGAGCTAGTAGGGTCGGTGAGCAGTACTTC; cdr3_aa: CSARASRVGEQYF
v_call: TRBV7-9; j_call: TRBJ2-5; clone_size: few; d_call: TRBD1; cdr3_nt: TGTGCCAGCAGGTCACCCCCGGACAGGGGTGGAGAGACCCAGTACTTC; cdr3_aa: CASRSPPDRGGETQYF
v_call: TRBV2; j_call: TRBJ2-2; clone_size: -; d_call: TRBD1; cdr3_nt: TGTGCCAGCAGTTCCCAACAGGGGGCCAGCGGGGAGCTGTTTTTT; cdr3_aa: CASSSQQGASGELFF
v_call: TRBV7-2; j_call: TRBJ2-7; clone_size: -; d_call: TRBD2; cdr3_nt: TGTGCCAGCACTTTAGCGGGGTTAGCCTACGAGCAGTACTTC; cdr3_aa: CASTLAGLAYEQYF
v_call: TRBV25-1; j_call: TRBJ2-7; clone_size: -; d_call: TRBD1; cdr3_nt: TGTGCCAGCAGTGAAAACAGGGGGACGGCCTACGAGCAGTACTTC; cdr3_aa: CASSENRGTAYEQYF